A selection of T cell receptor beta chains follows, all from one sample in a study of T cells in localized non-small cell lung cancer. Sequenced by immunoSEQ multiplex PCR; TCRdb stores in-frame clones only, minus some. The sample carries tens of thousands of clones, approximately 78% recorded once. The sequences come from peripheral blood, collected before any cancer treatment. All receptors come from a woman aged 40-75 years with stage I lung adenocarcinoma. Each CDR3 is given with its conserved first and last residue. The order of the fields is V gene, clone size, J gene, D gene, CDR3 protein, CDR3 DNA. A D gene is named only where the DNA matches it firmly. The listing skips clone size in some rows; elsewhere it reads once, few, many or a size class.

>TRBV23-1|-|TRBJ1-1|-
CASTPARGVAEAFF
TGCGCCAGCACCCCTGCTCGGGGAGTCGCTGAAGCTTTCTTT
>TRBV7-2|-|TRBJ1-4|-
CASSLGSGEGKLFF
TGTGCCAGCAGCTTAGGTTCCGGCGAGGGGAAACTGTTTTTT
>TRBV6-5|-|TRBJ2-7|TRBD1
CASSYSGTAFGEQYF
TGTGCCAGCAGTTACTCGGGGACAGCCTTCGGCGAGCAGTACTTC
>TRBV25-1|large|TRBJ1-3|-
CASSESKEMSASGNTIYF
TGTGCCAGCAGTGAATCTAAGGAAATGTCGGCCTCTGGAAACACCATATATTTT
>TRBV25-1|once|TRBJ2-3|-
CASSEYGVDTQYF
TGTGCCAGCAGTGAATATGGAGTAGATACGCAGTATTTT
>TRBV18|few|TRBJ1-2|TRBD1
CASSPGQENGYTF
TGTGCCAGCTCACCCGGACAGGAGAATGGCTACACCTTC
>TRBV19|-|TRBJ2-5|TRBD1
CASRTSTGGLETQYF
TGTGCCAGTAGGACATCGACAGGGGGCTTAGAGACCCAGTACTTC
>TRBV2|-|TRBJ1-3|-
CASNPWAGSGNTIYF
TGTGCCAGCAATCCCTGGGCCGGGTCTGGAAACACCATATATTTT
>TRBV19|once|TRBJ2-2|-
CASSTTGTGELFF
TGTGCCAGTAGTACAACAGGGACCGGGGAGCTGTTTTTT
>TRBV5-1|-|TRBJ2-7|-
CASSPGSYEQYF
TGCGCCAGCAGCCCCGGGAGCTACGAGCAGTACTTC
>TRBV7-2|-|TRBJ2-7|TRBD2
CASSLGLALSYEQYF
TGTGCCAGCAGCCTGGGACTAGCGTTATCCTACGAGCAGTACTTC
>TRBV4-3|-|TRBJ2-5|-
CASSQGRGSSETQYF
TGCGCCAGCAGCCAAGGGAGGGGGAGTTCGGAGACCCAGTACTTC
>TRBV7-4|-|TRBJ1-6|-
CASSFPAGFESNSPLHF
TGTGCCAGCAGCTTCCCAGCAGGGTTTGAGTCTAATTCACCCCTCCACTTT
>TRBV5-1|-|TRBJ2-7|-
CASRSGRPYEQYF
TGCGCCAGCAGGTCGGGACGTCCCTACGAGCAGTACTTC
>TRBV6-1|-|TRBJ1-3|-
CATPGSGNTIYF
TGTGCCACCCCCGGCTCTGGAAACACCATATATTTT
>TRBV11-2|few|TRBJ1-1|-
CASSLQSRDTEAFF
TGTGCCAGCAGCTTACAGTCCAGGGACACTGAAGCTTTCTTT